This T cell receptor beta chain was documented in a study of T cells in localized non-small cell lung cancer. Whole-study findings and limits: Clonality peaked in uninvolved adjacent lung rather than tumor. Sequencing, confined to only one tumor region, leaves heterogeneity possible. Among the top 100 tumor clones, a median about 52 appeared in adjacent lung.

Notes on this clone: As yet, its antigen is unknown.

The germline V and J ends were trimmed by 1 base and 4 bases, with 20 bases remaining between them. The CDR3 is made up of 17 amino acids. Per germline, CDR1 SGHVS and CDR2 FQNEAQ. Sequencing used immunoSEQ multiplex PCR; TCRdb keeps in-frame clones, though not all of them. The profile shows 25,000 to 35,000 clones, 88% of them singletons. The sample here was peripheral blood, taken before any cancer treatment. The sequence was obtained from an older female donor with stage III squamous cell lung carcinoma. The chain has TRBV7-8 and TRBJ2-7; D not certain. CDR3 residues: CASSLGAWADRPYEQYF. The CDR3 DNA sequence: TGTGCCAGCAGCTTAGGTGCGTGGGCAGATAGGCCTTACGAGCAGTACTTC. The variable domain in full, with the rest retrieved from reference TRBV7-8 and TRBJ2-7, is GAGVSQSPRYKVAKRGQDVALRCDPISGHVSLFWYQQALGQGPEFLTYFQNEAQLDKSGLPSDRFFAERPEGSVSTLKIQRTQQEDSAVYLCASSLGAWADRPYEQYFGPGTRLTVT.